These 8 T cell receptor beta chains were all obtained from the same sample, sequenced in a study of blood T cell repertoires in COVID-19. Clones were read by immunoSEQ multiplex PCR, and TCRdb kept only the in-frame ones, dropping some. The top ten hold approximately 6.2% of the sample, which has under 200,000 clones, about 82% seen once. The sample comprised peripheral blood. These receptors were taken from a man in his sixties or seventies with active or convalescent COVID-19.

The V call is TRBV5-1, the J call TRBJ2-7; 9 nucleotides align to TRBD2. The CDR3 is 17 residues long. Germline V gene sequence: CDR1 SGHRS, CDR2 YFSETQ. J lost 2 bases, V lost 2 bases, and 11 bases had no gene match. The CDR3 DNA reads as TGCGCCAGCAGCTTCGGTTTAAGCAGCGGGGGGACCTACGAGCAGTACTTC. Amino acids: CASSFGLSSGGTYEQYF.

V and J are TRBV14 and TRBJ1-3; D remains ambiguous. This CDR3 region has 15 residues. V was shortened by 5 bases and J by 0 bases, with 11 bases between the two germline ends. Germline lookup yields CDR1 SGHDN and CDR2 FVKESK. CDR3: CASSSSGYSGNTIYF. CDR3 DNA: TGTGCCAGCAGCTCGTCGGGATACTCTGGAAACACCATATATTTT.

The chain carries TRBV9 and TRBJ2-4; 11 bases line up with TRBD2. The CDR3 sequence is 16 residues long. Trimming took 3 bases from V and 6 from J; bases not matched to a gene: 8. Germline CDR1 is SGDLS and CDR2 is YYNGEE. The CDR3 bases are TGTGCCAGCAGCGCTTTAGCGGGAGGGCCGGGAAACATTCAGTACTTC. This codes for CASSALAGGPGNIQYF. The full variable domain, its missing parts supplied by reference TRBV9 and TRBJ2-4, is DSGVTQTPKHLITATGQRVTLRCSPRSGDLSVYWYQQSLDQGLQFLIQYYNGEERAKGNILERFSAQQFPDLHSELNLSSLELGDSALYFCASSALAGGPGNIQYFGAGTRLSVL.

J is TRBJ1-5 and V is TRBV19; TRBD1 matches 9 bases. The CDR3 spans 17 residues. The germline V gene has CDR1 LNHDA and CDR2 SQIVND (reference sequence). J lost 2 bases, V lost 7 bases, and 12 bases had no gene match. The CDR3 loop reads CASTLDRGGNRNQPQHF. The CDR3 DNA is TGTGCCAGTACCCTCGACAGGGGGGGTAATCGCAATCAGCCCCAGCATTTT.

This chain uses TRBV28 with TRBJ1-2; 9 positions match TRBD1. This CDR3 comprises 14 residues. In germline, CDR1 is MDHEN, CDR2 SYDVKM. The trim removed 6 bases at V and 7 bases at J, leaving 9 bases unmatched. CDR3 nucleotides: TGTGCCAGCAGCCAAACAGGGGGCGATATTGGCTACACCTTC. Amino acid sequence: CASSQTGGDIGYTF.

The rearrangement links TRBV18 to TRBJ2-3; no reliable D call. The CDR3 is 15 residues long. The V end was cut by 0 bases, the J end by 2 bases, with 9 bases between. Germline lookup yields CDR1 KGHSH and CDR2 LQKENI. The CDR3 coding sequence is TGTGCCAGCTCACCACCGTCCCCTGTCACAGATACGCAGTATTTT. Its protein product is CASSPPSPVTDTQYF.

This chain uses TRBV2 with TRBJ2-7, with TRBD2 as a possible D gene (5 bases). Germline CDR1 SNHLY, CDR2 FYNNEI. The CDR3 runs to 13 residues. Trimming pared 7 bases from V and 3 bases from J, leaving 13 bases between. The CDR3 DNA reads TGTGCCAGCACAGAGACTACCTACTACGAGCAGTACTTC. Amino acid sequence: CASTETTYYEQYF.

This chain uses TRBV6-1 with TRBJ1-4; 7 bases agree with TRBD1. The CDR3 is 15 residues long. Germline values: CDR1 MNHNS, CDR2 SASEGT. V trimming: 3 bases; J trimming: 5 bases; junction bases outside the gene matches: 6. CDR3 nucleotides: TGTGCCAGCAGTGAGGTTTCAGGGGGGAATGAAAAACTGTTTTTT. This codes for CASSEVSGGNEKLFF.